What follows are 27 T cell receptor beta chains derived from one specimen sequenced in a study of T cells in Graves' hyperthyroidism and ophthalmopathy. RNA transcripts yielded amplified TCR beta CDR3 regions. The HTBI primer set was used in a first-round RT-PCR of the TCR CDR3. A single record per CDR3 protein comes from TCRdb applying MiXCR to the multiplex PCR reads. Of 350,000 or so distinct CDR3 sequences in the sample, around 18% were seen once. Sequenced sample: blood. The receptors were sampled from a woman aged 40 to 50 with Graves' ophthalmopathy.

This clonotype occurred a few times. One end of the junction does not line up with germline, which may come from a read error. The V and J genes are TRBV13 and TRBJ2-7; unclear D gene. CDR1 and CDR2 from the germline V gene are PRHDT and FYEKMQ (reference sequence). The CDR3 is 12 residues long. The chain's CDR3 is CAGSSGPYEQYF. Written as DNA, the CDR3 is TGTGCCGGCAGCTCCGGACCCTACGAGCAGTACTTC.

In its sample, this clonotype was seen many times. The chain is built from TRBV5-1 and TRBJ1-2; TRBD1 agrees at 7 bases. This CDR3 is built from 15 residues. CDR1 and CDR2 from the germline V gene are SGHRS and YFSETQ. V shed 4 bases, J shed 6 bases, and the junction held 12 bases outside the gene matches. CDR3: CASSPLSRDSHGYTF. In DNA form, the CDR3 reads TGCGCCAGCAGCCCACTATCCCGGGACAGTCATGGCTACACCTTC.

This clonotype was observed at least ten times. The V call is TRBV27, the J call TRBJ2-6; the match to TRBD2 covers 7 bases. The germline gives CDR1 MNHEY, CDR2 SMNVEV (reference sequence). V dropped 0 bases and J dropped 0; count of bases not matched to a gene: 8. The CDR3 loop spans 19 amino acids. CDR3 loop: CASSLSGGRLRSGANVLTF. The DNA for the CDR3 is TGTGCCAGCAGTTTATCGGGGGGGAGGTTACGCTCTGGGGCCAACGTCCTGACTTTC.

The table lists this clonotype with many counts. A read error is possible here, since a much larger clone lies one base away. This chain uses TRBV7-2 with TRBJ1-5; no definite D call. Germline lookup yields CDR1 SGHTA and CDR2 FQGNSA. The ends were cut back, 7 bases at V and 4 bases at J, with 8 bases in the middle. CDR3 length: 12 residues. CDR3: CASNKPNQPQHF. The CDR3 DNA reads as TGTGCCAGCAACAAACCAAATCAGCCCCAGCATTTT.

This clonotype has ten or more counts. This rearrangement joins TRBV12-3 or TRBV12-4 to TRBJ2-2; D unresolved. With 3 bases removed from V and 7 bases from J, the gap between germline ends came to 6 bases. This CDR3 has 12 amino acids. CDR3 DNA: TGTGCCAGCAGTTTTTCCATCGGGGAGCTGTTTTTT. It is translated as CASSFSIGELFF.

At least ten counts were recorded for this clonotype. This chain joins TRBV25-1 and TRBJ1-1; D might be TRBD1 (6 bases). CDR1 and CDR2 (germline): MGHDK, SYGVNS. Trimming shortened V by 5 bases and J by 3 bases, and 16 bases separated the two germline ends. This CDR3 is built from 15 residues. The CDR3 nucleotides are TGTGCCAGCAGTTCCCAGGGGTGGAGGTACACTGAAGCTTTCTTT. Translating it yields CASSSQGWRYTEAFF.

This clonotype was recorded at least ten times. Given a much more abundant clone one base away, this may be a read error. The V gene is TRBV20-1, the J gene TRBJ1-2; the match to TRBD1 covers 8 bases. The CDR3 covers 13 residues. V trimming: 6 bases; J trimming: 8 bases; junction bases outside the gene matches: 11. Germline V gene lookup returns CDR1 DFQATT and CDR2 SNEGSKA (reference sequence). The CDR3 DNA reads TGCAGTGCCGGACAGGGAACGTCTATCGGCTACACCTTC. It translates to CSAGQGTSIGYTF.

Ten or more counts support this clonotype. The chain recombines TRBV20-1 with TRBJ1-1; D not resolved. Trimming removed 1 base from V and 4 bases from J, with 4 bases in between. This CDR3 is built from 11 residues. CDR1 and CDR2 (germline): DFQATT, SNEGSKA (reference sequence). The CDR3 DNA reads as TGCAGTGCTAGAGTCGCCACTGAAGCTTTCTTT. Its protein is CSARVATEAFF.

This clonotype was recorded at least ten times. The rearrangement uses TRBV2 and TRBJ1-3, with 9 nucleotides matching TRBD1. The length of the CDR3 is 13 residues. The germline V gene has CDR1 SNHLY and CDR2 FYNNEI. Trimming removed 8 bases from V and 5 bases from J; junction bases left unmatched: 4. The CDR3 DNA reads TGTGCCAGCGGGGGACAGGGCCGAAACACCATATATTTT. Protein sequence: CASGGQGRNTIYF.

This clonotype was observed at least ten times. V is TRBV27 and J is TRBJ1-1; unclear D gene. Trimming took off 0 bases at V and 1 base at J, with 9 bases between the two ends. CDR1 MNHEY and CDR2 SMNVEV come from the germline V gene (reference sequence). There are 15 residues in the CDR3. DNA for the CDR3: TGTGCCAGCAGTTTATCTTCAGGTACGAACACTGAAGCTTTCTTT. Its translation is CASSLSSGTNTEAFF.

This clonotype was observed many times. The V call is TRBV21-1, the J call TRBJ2-2; the D call of TRBD1 is as the table states it, not checked on the DNA. TRBV21-1 is listed as a pseudogene. The length of the CDR3 is 21 residues. The CDR3 DNA follows: TGTGCCAGCAGCAACCCAAAAAAGCAAGGGACAGCTTCAGGACTCACCGGGGAGCTGTTTTTT. Protein product: CASSNPKKQGTASGLTGELFF.

This clonotype appeared many times. This may be a read error, as it is one base from a much larger clone. The rearrangement joins TRBV6-1 to TRBJ2-2; the match to TRBD2 covers 8 bases. With 6 bases clipped from V and 3 bases from J, the junction kept 3 bases outside the gene matches. This CDR3 comprises 14 residues. Germline V gives CDR1 MNHNS, CDR2 SASEGT. The CDR3 reads CASRSGGDTGELFF. Written as DNA, the CDR3 is TGTGCCAGCAGATCGGGAGGGGACACCGGGGAGCTGTTTTTT.

This clonotype was seen repeatedly, ten times or more. The chain employs TRBV6-5 and TRBJ2-2, with D perhaps matching TRBD1 or TRBD2 (5 bases each). V lost 0 bases and J lost 3, with 11 bases in between. Germline V CDR1 and CDR2: MNHEY, SVGAGI. The CDR3 spans 16 residues. Here the CDR3 DNA reads TGTGCCAGCAGTTACTCGAGGGGTAGGGACACCGGGGAGCTGTTTTTT. This translates into CASSYSRGRDTGELFF.

This clonotype has at least ten counts. The chain recombines TRBV19 with TRBJ1-1, with D maybe TRBD1 (5 bases). This CDR3 is 13 amino acids long. Germline assignment: CDR1 LNHDA and CDR2 SQIVND (reference sequence). Trimming cost V 7 bases and J 4 bases, with 13 bases left between them. The CDR3 region is CASTTDLATEAFF. CDR3 coding DNA: TGTGCCAGTACGACAGATCTGGCCACTGAAGCTTTCTTT.

This clonotype was recorded many times. The chain uses TRBV6-5 and TRBJ1-2; 8 bases line up with TRBD1. This CDR3 has 12 amino acids. Germline V gene data show CDR1 as MNHEY and CDR2 as SVGAGI. Unmatched junction bases numbered 3, after V lost 8 bases and J lost 4 bases. For the CDR3, the DNA is TGTGCCAGCGGACAGGGTGGCTATGGCTACACCTTC. Protein sequence: CASGQGGYGYTF.

The chain links TRBV12-3 or TRBV12-4 to TRBJ2-5; the D gene could be TRBD1 or TRBD2 (5 bases each). With 4 bases removed from V and 5 bases from J, the gap between germline ends came to 11 bases. The CDR3 length is 13 residues. The CDR3 reads CASSSGPRETQYF. The CDR3 coding sequence is TGTGCCAGCAGTTCGGGACCCCGTGAGACCCAGTACTTC.

This clonotype was detected ten times or more. V gene TRBV6-1 combines with J gene TRBJ2-2, with D possibly being TRBD2 (7 bases). The CDR3 length is 16 residues. Deletions cut 6 bases from V and 7 bases from J, with 21 bases between. The germline V gene has CDR1 MNHNS and CDR2 SASEGT. The DNA of the CDR3 is TGTGCCAGCAGCGCACCTTGGGGGGGCGAAGGCGGGGAGCTGTTTTTT. Its translation is CASSAPWGGEGGELFF.

This clonotype occurred many times. The CDR3 loop is CASSLRTPQETQYF. Here the CDR3 DNA reads TGTGCCAGCAGCTTGCGGACACCACAAGAGACCCAGTACTTC. The rearrangement joins TRBV5-6 to TRBJ2-5; D possibly corresponds to TRBD1 (5 bases). CDR3 length: 14 amino acids. Germline-derived CDR1 and CDR2 are SGHDT and YYEEEE. Trimming shortened V by 1 base and J by 2 bases, and 9 bases separated the two germline ends.

In this sample, this clonotype turned up many times. The chain uses TRBV3-1 and TRBJ1-3, with D uncertain. Trimming shortened V by 5 bases and J by 0 bases, and 8 bases separated the two germline ends. This CDR3 region has 14 residues. CDR1 is LGHDT and CDR2 is YNNKEL in the germline V gene (reference sequence). CDR3 protein: CASSGASSGNTIYF. The CDR3 nucleotides are TGTGCCAGCAGCGGAGCGAGCTCTGGAAACACCATATATTTT.

J is TRBJ1-6 and V is TRBV12-3 or TRBV12-4; D is ambiguous. The CDR3 contains 14 residues. Trimming left V 6 bases short and J 7 bases short, with 13 bases between. In DNA, the CDR3 is TGTGCCAGCAGATCCGGGAGCTTGAATTCACCCCTCCACTTT. This encodes CASRSGSLNSPLHF.

To note about this clonotype: A junction boundary mismatches the germline segment, possibly from a read error. V gene TRBV6-2 or TRBV6-3 combines with J gene TRBJ2-7; no definite D call. Germline V gene sequence: CDR1 MNHEY, CDR2 SVGEGT. The CDR3 is 13 residues long. CDR3 DNA: TGTGCCAGCACTGGAAAAGAGACCTACGAGCAGTCCTTC. Protein product: CASTGKETYEQSF.

This clonotype was picked up many times. The J gene is TRBJ2-7, the V gene TRBV28; 9 nucleotides line up with TRBD1. After removal of 5 bases from V and 5 bases from J, the junction contained 10 bases not matched to a gene. The germline V gene encodes CDR1 MDHEN and CDR2 SYDVKM. The CDR3 is made up of 15 amino acids. The CDR3 region is CASSNPGQGRDEQYF. The CDR3 nucleotides read TGTGCCAGCAGTAACCCGGGACAGGGTCGCGACGAGCAGTACTTC.

At least ten counts were recorded for this clonotype. V is TRBV6-1 and J is TRBJ2-2; the D is unclear. CDR1 and CDR2 (germline): MNHNS, SASEGT. Deletions cut 1 base from V and 0 bases from J, with 6 bases between. CDR3 length: 15 residues. The CDR3 reads CASSEDGTNTGELFF. In DNA, the CDR3 is TGTGCCAGCAGTGAAGACGGAACGAACACCGGGGAGCTGTTTTTT.

This clonotype was seen at least ten times. The chain is built from TRBV29-1 and TRBJ2-3; 7 bases are a match to TRBD2. The CDR3 consists of 16 residues. Germline lookup yields CDR1 SQVTM and CDR2 ANQGSEA. V lost 5 bases, J lost 1 base, and 12 bases stayed unmatched. The CDR3 DNA follows: TGCAGCGTTTCGGGACTAAGCGGGTTCCGCACAGATACGCAGTATTTT. Translating gives CSVSGLSGFRTDTQYF.

There are many counts of this clonotype. This sequence joins TRBV27 and TRBJ2-4; maybe TRBD2 (6 bases). Looked up from germline, CDR1 is MNHEY and CDR2 is SMNVEV (reference sequence). Trimming pared 1 base from V and 7 bases from J, leaving 14 bases between. CDR3 length equals 15 residues. CDR3 protein: CASSLFRTSGNIQYF. CDR3 coding DNA: TGTGCCAGCAGTTTATTTCGGACCAGCGGGAACATTCAGTACTTC.

This clonotype appeared many times. The V and J genes are TRBV11-2 and TRBJ2-7; 10 nucleotides agree with TRBD1. Trimming took 5 bases from V and 2 from J; bases not matched to a gene: 6. This CDR3 is built from 15 residues. Germline CDR1 SGHAT, CDR2 FQNNGV. The CDR3 loop is CASSPGQGGAYEQYF. The CDR3 region has the DNA TGTGCCAGCAGCCCCGGACAGGGGGGGGCCTACGAGCAGTACTTC.

This clonotype was counted ten times or more. The rearrangement uses TRBV20-1 and TRBJ2-7, with 7 bases that match TRBD1. V gave up 0 bases and J gave up 8 bases; unmatched junction bases: 1. This CDR3 has 11 amino acids. From germline, CDR1 is DFQATT and CDR2 SNEGSKA (reference sequence). The CDR3 region is CSAREDRQQYF. Here the CDR3 DNA reads TGCAGTGCTAGAGAGGACAGGCAGCAGTACTTC.